These 4 T cell receptor beta chains originate from one sample sequenced in a study of type 1 regulatory T cells (dated by TCRdb to about 2021). Sequencing was carried out with an Illumina MiSeq. TCRdb took the public reads, trimmed them with fastp at Q25, ran MiXCR for clone calling and kept in-frame beta chains. Rows matching on CDR3 protein sequence are summarized as one entry with the most common DNA and genes. This sample is represented by 60,000 to 70,000 distinct CDR3 sequences; about 62% of them were singletons. The leading ten clones occupy 7.6% of the sample. Their antigens are not known. Sequencing used cultured T cells, either the whole culture or a sorted T cell fraction (not recorded which). The cell subset or site label corresponds to: Tr1-enriched cell product generated in vitro against host alloantigens. Source of these receptors: a human donor in good health.

The J gene is TRBJ1-4, the V gene TRBV29-1; no reliable D call. Germline CDR1 reads SQVTM; CDR2 reads ANQGSEA. V shed 0 bases and J shed 8 bases, with 10 bases lying between them. The CDR3 runs to 13 residues. The CDR3 nucleotides read TGCAGCGTTGAAGATCTTGGCGAAGAAAAACTGTTTTTT. It yields the protein CSVEDLGEEKLFF.

In its sample, this clonotype is medium-sized. V is TRBV10-3 and J is TRBJ2-7; a possible D gene is TRBD1 (5 bases). V lost 6 bases, J lost 0 bases, and 12 bases lay in between. The CDR3 is 14 residues long. CDR1 and CDR2 (germline): ENHRY, SYGVKD. The CDR3 DNA reads as TGTGCCATCAGCGCAGACAGAACCTCCTACGAGCAGTACTTC. This translates into CAISADRTSYEQYF.

About this clonotype itself: Possible read error: a much larger clone is one base away. The chain has TRBV20-1 and TRBJ2-1; 7 nucleotides agree with TRBD1. V dropped 3 bases and J dropped 10; count of bases not matched to a gene: 6. There are 12 residues in the CDR3. Germline V gene sequence: CDR1 DFQATT, CDR2 SNEGSKA (reference sequence). The CDR3 here is CSASDRVQEQFF. The CDR3 nucleotides are TGCAGTGCTAGTGACAGGGTTCAGGAGCAGTTCTTC.

The chain is built from TRBV15 and TRBJ2-2; D gene uncertain. The CDR3 runs 13 residues. The ends were cut back, 3 bases at V and 1 base at J, with 3 bases in the middle. Germline V CDR1 and CDR2: LNHNV, YYDKDF (reference sequence). CDR3 in amino acids: CATSSENTGELFF. For the CDR3, the DNA is TGTGCCACCAGCAGCGAGAACACCGGGGAGCTGTTTTTT.